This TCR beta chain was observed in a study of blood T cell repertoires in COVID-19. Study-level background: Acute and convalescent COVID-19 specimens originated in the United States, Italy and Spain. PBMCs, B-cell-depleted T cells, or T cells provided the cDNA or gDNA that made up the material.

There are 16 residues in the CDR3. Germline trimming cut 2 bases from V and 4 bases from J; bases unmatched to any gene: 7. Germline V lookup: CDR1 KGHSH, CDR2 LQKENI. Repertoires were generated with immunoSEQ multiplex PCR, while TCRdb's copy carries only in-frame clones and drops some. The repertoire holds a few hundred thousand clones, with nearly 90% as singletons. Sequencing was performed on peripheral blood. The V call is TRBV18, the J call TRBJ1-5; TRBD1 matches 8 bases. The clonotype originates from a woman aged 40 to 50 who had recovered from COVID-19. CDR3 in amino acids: CASSPARQGWNQPQHF. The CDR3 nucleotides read TGTGCCAGCTCACCAGCTAGACAGGGGTGGAATCAGCCCCAGCATTTT.